This record concerns one T cell receptor beta chain sequence. Its target is unknown. This specimen belongs to a study of memory CD4+ T cells and cytomegalovirus serostatus. Study observations and caveats: Suggested: most of the CMV-linked TCR signature lies in CD4+ memory cells.

This CDR3 has 17 residues. V trimming: 3 bases; J trimming: 9 bases; junction bases outside the gene matches: 18. The germline gives CDR1 LGHNA, CDR2 YNFKEQ. The repertoire was sequenced with immunoSEQ multiplex PCR; TCRdb's copy has only in-frame clones and lacks some. This table has around 44,000 clones, 60% to 85% appearing once. The sort gate was single viable CD3+CD4+CD8-CD45RO+ cells for memory CD4+ T cells. This receptor was obtained from an adult in good health and CMV-seronegative. This chain joins TRBV4-2 and TRBJ2-5, with TRBD2 matching over 8 bases. Sample: memory CD4+ T cells from blood. The CDR3 DNA sequence: TGTGCCAGCAGCCAGGATCCCCGGGGATCGGGGGGGAGGGCCCAGTACTTC. Amino acids: CASSQDPRGSGGRAQYF.